The 26 T cell receptor beta chains below were found in one sample sequenced in a study of blood T cells in healthy people across ages. It was with a sample-barcoded 5' primer and a J-beta primer mix that a second PCR of about 6 to 12 cycles was run. MiXCR, run by TCRdb on the 5' RACE reads, gives a single entry per CDR3 protein. The table shows some 1.6 million distinct CDR3 sequences, with around 36% occurring only once. The sample was blood. These receptors were collected from a woman aged 25 to 39 in good health.

About this clonotype itself: One end of the junction varies from germline; a read error may be responsible. The gene calls are TRBV5-1 and TRBJ2-7; 10 nucleotides match TRBD2. The J call may be in error: the DNA end matches TRBJ2-5 better. The germline V gene has CDR1 SGHRS and CDR2 YFSETQ. The CDR3 loop spans 15 amino acids. The DNA of the CDR3 is TGCACCAGCAGCTCCAGCGGGGGGGCAACGGAGACCCAGTACTTC. As protein: CTSSSSGGATETQYF.

This clonotype has just a few counts. The chain employs TRBV20-1 and TRBJ2-7; D remains ambiguous. The V gene's germline CDR1 is DFQATT and CDR2 SNEGSKA (reference sequence). Trimming left V 6 bases short and J 0 bases short, with 18 bases between. The CDR3 loop spans 15 amino acids. For the CDR3, the DNA is TGCAGTGCAAGAAAAAGGGTCGGTAGCTCCTACGAGCAGTACTTC. Translating gives CSARKRVGSSYEQYF.

A remark on this clonotype: A much larger clone differs by one base, so this may be a read error. The chain is built from TRBV20-1 and TRBJ2-4; TRBD2 might be the D (6 bases). TRBJ2-7 explains the end of the DNA better; the J call may be wrong. The length of the CDR3 is 14 residues. CDR1 is DFQATT, CDR2 SNEGSKA, per germline (reference sequence). CDR3 sequence: CSAGPPGRQDEQYF. Here the CDR3 DNA reads TGCAGTGCTGGGCCCCCAGGGAGGCAGGACGAGCAGTACTTC.

The gene calls are TRBV6-2 or TRBV6-3 and TRBJ1-2; no reliable D call. V lost 7 bases and J lost 0, with 15 bases in between. This CDR3 is 15 amino acids long. Germline assignment: CDR1 MNHEY and CDR2 SVGEGT. In nucleotides, the CDR3 is TGTGCCAGCATACACCGTACAGCTCCTAACTATGGCTACACCTTC. As protein: CASIHRTAPNYGYTF.

V usage is TRBV4-2 and J usage is TRBJ2-7, with 12 bases that match TRBD1. The V gene's germline CDR1 is LGHNA and CDR2 YNFKEQ. The CDR3 is 15 residues long. V was clipped by 4 bases and J by 5 bases; unmatched bases: 6. This CDR3 reads CASSPGTGGGHEQYF. The CDR3 region has the DNA TGTGCCAGCAGCCCAGGGACAGGGGGCGGCCACGAGCAGTACTTC.

This clonotype was observed a few times. J is TRBJ2-7 and V is TRBV7-6; 8 bases line up with TRBD2. Germline CDR1 reads SGHVS; CDR2 reads FNYEAQ. The CDR3 has 15 residues. V was clipped by 4 bases and J by 3 bases; unmatched bases: 8. As DNA, the CDR3 is TGTGCCAGCAGCTCGGGGGGGGGTTTATACTACGAGCAGTACTTC. Its translation is CASSSGGGLYYEQYF.

This clonotype has a handful of counts. DNA of the CDR3: TGTGCCAGCTCTCTGACAGTTAATGAAAAACTGTTTTTT. Its protein is CASSLTVNEKLFF. V gene TRBV18 combines with J gene TRBJ1-4, with a possible D match to TRBD1 (5 bases). The CDR3 loop spans 13 amino acids. Per germline, CDR1 KGHSH and CDR2 LQKENI. Trimming cost V 6 bases and J 4 bases, with 9 bases left between them.

This clonotype was counted once. The chain couples TRBV9 to TRBJ2-3; 8 nucleotides align to TRBD1. Germline V CDR1 and CDR2: SGDLS, YYNGEE. J lost 4 bases, V lost 3 bases, and 10 bases had no gene match. The CDR3 totals 16 residues. The CDR3 DNA follows: TGTGCCAGCAGCGCGGATAGCCAGGGGGCTTCAGATACGCAGTATTTT. Its translation is CASSADSQGASDTQYF.

The chain uses TRBV20-1 and TRBJ2-3; 7 positions match TRBD2. V lost 0 bases, J lost 2 bases, and 5 bases stayed unmatched. Germline values: CDR1 DFQATT, CDR2 SNEGSKA (reference sequence). This CDR3 comprises 15 residues. CDR3 sequence reads: CSARDRGEATDTQYF. The CDR3 nucleotides read TGCAGTGCTAGAGATCGGGGGGAGGCCACAGATACGCAGTATTTT.

The chain carries TRBV24-1 and TRBJ2-4; no reliable D call. Germline V gives CDR1 KGHDR, CDR2 SFDVKD. Deletions cut 2 bases from V and 0 bases from J, with 4 bases between. The CDR3 length is 14 residues. The CDR3 region has the DNA TGTGCCACCAGTGATTCAGGAGCCAAAAACATTCAGTACTTC. As protein: CATSDSGAKNIQYF.

About this clonotype itself: This could be a read error, since a much larger clone is one nucleotide away. This chain links TRBV29-1 with TRBJ2-7; the D call may be TRBD1 or TRBD2 (5 bases each). CDR1 SQVTM and CDR2 ANQGSEA come from the germline V gene. The CDR3 runs to 12 residues. The CDR3 DNA sequence: TGCAGGGCCGGGACGCGGAACCTCGAGCAGTACTTC. Amino acid sequence: CRAGTRNLEQYF.

The chain couples TRBV7-9 to TRBJ1-2; no clear D. The CDR3 consists of 15 residues. Germline values: CDR1 SEHNR, CDR2 FQNEAQ (reference sequence). With 1 base removed from V and 0 bases from J, the gap between germline ends came to 9 bases. CDR3 sequence (DNA): TGTGCCAGCAGCTTAGGCTGGGATCCTAACTATGGCTACACCTTC. It is translated as CASSLGWDPNYGYTF.

The chain employs TRBV7-9 and TRBJ1-4; D is unresolved. CDR3 length: 14 amino acids. V lost 4 bases to trimming and J lost 4 bases, with 10 bases between them. In germline, CDR1 is SEHNR, CDR2 FQNEAQ (reference sequence). Here the CDR3 reads CASSSGWVNEKLFF. The CDR3 DNA sequence: TGTGCCAGCAGCTCTGGCTGGGTTAATGAAAAACTGTTTTTT.

A few counts support this clonotype. J is TRBJ2-7 and V is TRBV20-1, with 7 bases fitting TRBD1. The CDR3 sequence is 13 residues long. The germline gives CDR1 DFQATT, CDR2 SNEGSKA (reference sequence). V was pared by 6 bases and J by 2 bases, with 7 bases of the junction left unmatched. The CDR3 sequence is CSASGTAAYEQYF. The CDR3 region has the DNA TGCAGTGCCTCCGGGACAGCGGCCTACGAGCAGTACTTC.

V and J are TRBV4-2 and TRBJ2-3, with D possibly matching TRBD2 (7 bases). The CDR3 sequence is 17 residues long. Trimming shortened V by 0 bases and J by 4 bases, and 17 bases separated the two germline ends. CDR1 and CDR2 (germline): LGHNA, YNFKEQ. The CDR3 nucleotides are TGTGCCAGCAGCCAAGATCGATTTGGGGGGGCCGCAGATACGCAGTATTTT. This codes for CASSQDRFGGAADTQYF.

This clonotype was counted only a few times. The rearrangement uses TRBV24-1 and TRBJ2-1; a weak D match, TRBD1 (6 bases). V was shortened by 3 bases and J by 5 bases, with 13 bases between the two germline ends. The CDR3 consists of 15 residues. Germline V lookup: CDR1 KGHDR, CDR2 SFDVKD. CDR3 nucleotides: TGTGCCACCAGTGATCCCGGGACACACGACAATGAGCAGTTCTTC. Protein product: CATSDPGTHDNEQFF.

The chain joins TRBV20-1 to TRBJ2-1; a weak D match, TRBD2 (5 bases). The CDR3 sequence is 10 residues long. Germline loops: CDR1 DFQATT, CDR2 SNEGSKA (reference sequence). Trimming stripped 8 bases from V and 7 bases from J, with 9 bases between. The CDR3 here is CSPRGNEQFF. CDR3 in DNA: TGCAGTCCCCGAGGGAATGAGCAGTTCTTC.

V gene TRBV9 combines with J gene TRBJ2-7; 10 bases match TRBD2. The CDR3 covers 15 residues. Germline CDR1 is SGDLS and CDR2 is YYNGEE. Unmatched junction bases numbered 4, after V lost 0 bases and J lost 4 bases. DNA for the CDR3: TGTGCCAGCAGCGTAGGAGGGACTAGCGCGTACGAGCAGTACTTC. The encoded protein is CASSVGGTSAYEQYF.

The V and J genes are TRBV29-1 and TRBJ1-2, with D uncertain. The V end lost 3 bases, the J end lost 10 bases, and 9 bases lay between the germline ends. The CDR3 runs 10 residues. CDR1 and CDR2 from the germline V gene are SQVTM and ANQGSEA. CDR3 in amino acids: CSVEDVHYTF. As DNA, the CDR3 is TGCAGCGTTGAGGATGTTCACTACACCTTC. Full variable domain (outside the CDR3, taken from reference TRBV29-1 and TRBJ1-2): SAVISQKPSRDICQRGTSLTIQCQVDSQVTMMFWYRQQPGQSLTLIATANQGSEATYESGFVIDKFPISRPNLTFSTLTVSNMSPEDSSIYLCSVEDVHYTFGSGTRLTVV.

This clonotype has a handful of counts. The rearrangement uses TRBV20-1 and TRBJ2-7; D gene unclear. CDR3 size: 13 residues. Germline assignment: CDR1 DFQATT and CDR2 SNEGSKA (reference sequence). Trimming shortened V by 0 bases and J by 3 bases, and 9 bases separated the two germline ends. The CDR3 sequence: CSAREGVHYEQYF. CDR3 nucleotides: TGCAGTGCTAGAGAAGGAGTCCACTACGAGCAGTACTTC.

This clonotype showed up just a few times. The CDR3 region has the DNA TGCGCCAGCAGCCAAGACGGTAGCGGGAGATACAATGAGCAGTTCTTC. Translation gives CASSQDGSGRYNEQFF. The chain joins TRBV4-1 to TRBJ2-1; TRBD2 agrees at 9 bases. The CDR3 has 16 amino acids. The junction had 4 bases not matched to a gene; V was cut back by 0 bases and J by 4 bases. CDR1 and CDR2 from the germline V gene are MGHRA and YSYEKL.

Of note for this clonotype: At one boundary the junction diverges from the germline segment, which might be a read error. This chain's CDR3 is CVSSFGTPDTQYF. The CDR3, as DNA: TGTGTCAGCAGCTTCGGGACCCCTGATACGCAGTATTTT. The chain is built from TRBV7-9 and TRBJ2-3; D could derive from TRBD1 or TRBD2 (5 bases each). Germline CDR1 is SEHNR and CDR2 is FQNEAQ (reference sequence). The CDR3 length is 13 residues.

This clonotype has just a few counts. The rearrangement links TRBV10-3 to TRBJ2-7, with D perhaps TRBD2 (6 bases). The V and J ends lost 0 bases and 0 bases respectively, with 15 bases between them. The V gene's germline CDR1 is ENHRY and CDR2 SYGVKD. CDR3 size: 17 residues. CDR3 amino acids: CAISESGGLGSSYEQYF. CDR3 nucleotide sequence: TGTGCCATCAGTGAGTCGGGAGGACTGGGGAGCTCCTACGAGCAGTACTTC.

The sample holds a few counts of this clonotype. The V call is TRBV18, the J call TRBJ2-6; 8 positions match TRBD1. This CDR3 spans 17 amino acids. J lost 0 bases, V lost 4 bases, and 5 bases had no gene match. Germline lookup yields CDR1 KGHSH and CDR2 LQKENI. CDR3 DNA sequence: TGTGCCAGCTCACGAGGACAGGGAAACTCTGGGGCCAACGTCCTGACTTTC. Residues: CASSRGQGNSGANVLTF.

This clonotype has just a few counts. This chain joins TRBV6-6 and TRBJ2-3; 11 bases are a match to TRBD2. The CDR3 spans 17 residues. CDR1 and CDR2 from the germline V gene are MNHNY and SVGAGI (reference sequence). V shed 6 bases and J 6 bases; nucleotides not matched to a gene: 14. CDR3: CASSQTPLAGGHDTQYF. The DNA for the CDR3 is TGTGCCAGCAGCCAAACGCCCCTAGCGGGGGGACATGATACGCAGTATTTT.

The V call is TRBV28, the J call TRBJ2-7, with TRBD2 identical over 9 bases. The CDR3 has 14 residues. The germline V gene encodes CDR1 MDHEN and CDR2 SYDVKM. Trimming removed 7 bases from V and 5 bases from J; junction bases left unmatched: 9. CDR3 in amino acids: CASTNSGSSHEQYF. The CDR3 coding sequence is TGTGCCAGCACCAATAGCGGGAGTTCCCACGAGCAGTACTTC.